This T cell receptor (beta chain) comes out of a study of blood T cell repertoires in COVID-19 (dated by TCRdb to about 2020). For the wider study: Collaborator samples came from the United States, Italy and Spain and covered acute and convalescent phases of COVID-19. The prospective study material was composed of cDNA or gDNA derived from T cells, B-cell-depleted T cells, or PBMCs. The dataset comprised deeply sampled blood TCRbeta repertoires from subjects exposed to, actively infected with, or recovered from COVID-19. A freely available public database, intended as a resource for researchers studying the immune response to SARS-CoV-2, is where the repertoires were released. The samples were drawn from the first 160 participants of the ongoing ImmuneRACE study and from 1,254 subjects provided by 6 global collaborators. The sample metadata nearly always contained a de-identified subject ID, COVID-19 status, age in years and sex. Where HLA class I and class II types were available, the types were taken from metadata supplied by the sample provider, not from assay-based typing.

CDR1 is given as MNHEY and CDR2 as SMNVEV, both from the germline V gene (reference sequence). The CDR3 spans 16 residues, from the cysteine through the phenylalanine. Only the CDR3 DNA stays, 48 bases, in frame from base 1. V is pruned by 6 bases and J by 4 bases, leaving 8 bases of the junction without a gene match. TCRbeta CDR3 regions were amplified from genomic DNA by means of the immunoSEQ Assay, a bias-controlled multiplex PCR. The authors' pipeline ran thus. Within the assay, amplification of reference gene primers was used to estimate how many nucleated cells each sample contained. To quantify the absolute abundance of each unique TCRbeta CDR3 rearrangement, sequence reads were collapsed and filtered. For each sample, productive Simpson clonality was calculated as the square root of Simpson's diversity index over productive rearrangements. The table comes from immuneACCESS by way of TCRdb, which keeps in-frame sequences with V and J called. Part of the clones is missing from these tables; in studies checked, under half for an unresolved V gene and the rest for unknown reasons. The D gene and trimming were derived from the DNA, and the V and J assignments and clone size from that table. This sample has some 39,000 clones in its table, and around 76% of those were observed once. The ten largest clones capture around a quarter of the sample.

The collaborating institutions used their own protocols to collect whole blood in K2EDTA tubes. Collaborator samples were shipped for TCRbeta analysis as frozen whole blood, isolated PBMCs, or DNA extracted from either sample type. General conclusions and limits of the study: How much clinical and demographic metadata was included differed by source and by participant, and the metadata was provided uncurated.

A word on this clone: Its cognate antigen has yet to be identified. Base qualities were left out, and no much larger clone turns up one base away.

Sequencing was carried out using peripheral blood. This clonotype was sampled from a man older than 75 with acute or convalescent COVID-19. This chain is built from TRBV27 and TRBJ2-1; 11 central nucleotides agree with TRBD2. The CDR3 in this case is CASRWGLAAKYNEQFF. The sequence in DNA is TGTGCCAGCAGGTGGGGACTAGCGGCTAAATACAATGAGCAGTTCTTC.